A selection of T cell receptor beta chains follows, all from one sample in a study of Graves' ophthalmopathy and Graves' hyperthyroidism. TCRdb reanalysed the multiplex PCR reads using MiXCR and keeps one entry per CDR3 protein. The sample lists 600,000 to 950,000 distinct CDR3 sequences, roughly 41% occurring once. What was sequenced was peripheral blood. These receptors came from an adult man with Graves' ophthalmopathy. The conserved cysteine and the conserved F or W are not part of the CDR3 here.

V gene	J gene	CDR3 protein
TRBV2	TRBJ1-5	ASSEAGSGGLETQH
TRBV7-2	TRBJ1-2	ASSFTATGDYGYT
TRBV10-2	TRBJ1-1	ASSESLRGLNTEAF
TRBV20-1	TRBJ1-2	SARGRGGYT
TRBV29-1	TRBJ1-3	SGYGTDSGNTIY
TRBV7-9	TRBJ2-6	ASSLEASGGTSSGANVLT
TRBV10-3	TRBJ1-2	AISRGPLNNYGYT
TRBV19	TRBJ1-2	ASSAQGFDGYT
TRBV19	TRBJ1-1	ASSIGQGALATEAF
TRBV2	TRBJ2-3	ASRDRAAEADTQY
TRBV6-1	TRBJ2-7	ASTHRAGTGNEQY
TRBV24-1	TRBJ1-1	ATSDLMTGRTEAF
TRBV9	TRBJ1-3	ASSRTRAGNTIY
TRBV25-1	TRBJ1-1	ASSDHTGKNTEAF
TRBV20-1	TRBJ1-2	SATRQGGSNYGYT
TRBV20-1	TRBJ1-2	SASSGAGYT
TRBV2	TRBJ1-4	ASRQSLF
TRBV12-3/TRBV12-4	TRBJ1-4	ASTKTGVGEKLF
TRBV7-4	TRBJ2-5	ASSARKGETQY
TRBV29-1	TRBJ1-3	SVVVRGDSGNTIY
TRBV6-1	TRBJ1-2	ASSETQYYGYT
TRBV7-3	TRBJ1-1	ASSLGGASTEAF
TRBV25-1	TRBJ2-7	ASSQAESASGTYEQY
TRBV7-9	TRBJ2-2	ASSLWYTGELF
TRBV7-9	TRBJ1-1	ASSLSGNNVAF
TRBV6-1	TRBJ2-5	ASSEIGGWETQY
TRBV12-5	TRBJ1-1	ASGLVEGANTEAF
TRBV10-3	TRBJ1-1	AISESPGGTEAF
TRBV4-1	TRBJ1-1	ASSQAHLNTEAF
TRBV5-4	TRBJ2-5	ASSVEVPAKYMVYGTQY